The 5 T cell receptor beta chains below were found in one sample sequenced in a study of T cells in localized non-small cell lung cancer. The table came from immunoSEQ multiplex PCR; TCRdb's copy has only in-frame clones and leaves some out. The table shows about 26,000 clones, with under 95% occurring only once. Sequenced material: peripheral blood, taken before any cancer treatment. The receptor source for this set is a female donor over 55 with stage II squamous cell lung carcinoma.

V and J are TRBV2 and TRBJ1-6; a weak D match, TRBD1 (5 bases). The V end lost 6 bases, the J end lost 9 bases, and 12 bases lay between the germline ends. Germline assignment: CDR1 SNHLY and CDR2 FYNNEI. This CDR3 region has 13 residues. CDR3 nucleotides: TGTGCCAGCAGACGGGACGAGCTTTCACCCCTCCACTTT. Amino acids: CASRRDELSPLHF. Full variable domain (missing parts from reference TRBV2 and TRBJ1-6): EPEVTQTPSHQVTQMGQEVILRCVPISNHLYFYWYRQILGQKVEFLVSFYNNEISEKSEIFDDQFSVERPDGSNFTLKIRSTKLEDSAMYFCASRRDELSPLHFGNGTRLTVT.

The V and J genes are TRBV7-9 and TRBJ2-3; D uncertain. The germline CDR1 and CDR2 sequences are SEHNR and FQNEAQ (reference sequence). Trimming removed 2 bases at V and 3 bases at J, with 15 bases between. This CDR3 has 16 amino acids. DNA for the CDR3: TGTGCCAGCAGCTTATTAGGCCTTCCTAATACAGATACGCAGTATTTT. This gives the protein CASSLLGLPNTDTQYF.

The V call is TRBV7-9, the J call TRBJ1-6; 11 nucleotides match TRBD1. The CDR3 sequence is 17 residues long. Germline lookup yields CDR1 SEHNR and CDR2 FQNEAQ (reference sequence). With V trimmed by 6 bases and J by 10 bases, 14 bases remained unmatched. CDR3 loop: CASSPSLGQGVGSPLHF. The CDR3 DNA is TGTGCCAGCAGTCCTTCGTTGGGACAGGGGGTGGGGTCACCCCTCCACTTT.

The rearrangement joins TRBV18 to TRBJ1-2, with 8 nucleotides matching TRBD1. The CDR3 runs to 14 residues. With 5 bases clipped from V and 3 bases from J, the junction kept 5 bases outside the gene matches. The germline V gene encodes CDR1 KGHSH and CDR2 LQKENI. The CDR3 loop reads CASSTDREDYGYTF. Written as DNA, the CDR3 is TGTGCCAGCTCAACGGACAGGGAGGACTATGGCTACACCTTC.

The CDR3 nucleotides read TGTGCCAGCTCACCCCAAGGATACTCCTACAATGAGCAGTTCTTC. It encodes CASSPQGYSYNEQFF. The V gene is TRBV18, the J gene TRBJ2-1; no definite D call. Per the germline V gene, CDR1 is KGHSH and CDR2 is LQKENI. Trimming cost V 3 bases and J 0 bases, with 9 bases left between them. The CDR3 totals 15 residues.